This is a list of T cell receptor beta chains from one sample in a study of blood T cell repertoires in COVID-19. The protocol was immunoSEQ multiplex PCR, while the TCRdb copy is restricted to in-frame clones and leaves out a portion. The table records 100,000 to 150,000 clones, 70% to 80% of them present only once. The sample comprised peripheral blood. These receptors were collected from a human donor in a cohort sampled during active COVID-19. The CDR3 runs from the conserved cysteine through the conserved F or W. D genes are given only for firm matches. Clone sizes are given selectively: once, few, many, or a class where the clone is expanded.

J,size,D,V,CDR3,DNA
TRBJ2-7,few,TRBD1,TRBV2,CASQTGTGSYEQYF,TGTGCCAGCCAAACCGGGACAGGGAGCTACGAGCAGTACTTC
TRBJ2-2,-,-,TRBV25-1,CASSDILVTGELFF,TGTGCCAGCAGTGACATACTAGTTACCGGGGAGCTGTTTTTT
TRBJ1-2,few,-,TRBV12-3/TRBV12-4,CASSFTGRDGYTF,TGTGCCAGCAGTTTTACCGGGAGGGATGGCTACACCTTC
TRBJ1-5,-,-,TRBV3-1/TRBV3-2,CAGIGDTAVNQPQHF,TGTGCCGGAATTGGGGACACCGCAGTAAATCAGCCCCAGCATTTT
TRBJ1-2,-,-,TRBV18,CASSPNREGGGYTF,TGTGCCAGCTCACCAAACAGGGAAGGTGGCGGCTACACCTTC
TRBJ1-5,once,-,TRBV19,CASNAAEVNSQPQHF,TGTGCCAGTAATGCCGCAGAGGTGAATAGTCAGCCCCAGCATTTT
TRBJ2-5,-,TRBD2,TRBV11-2,CASSLGTSEQETQYF,TGTGCCAGCAGCTTAGGGACTAGCGAACAAGAGACCCAGTACTTC
TRBJ2-1,-,-,TRBV5-1,CASSLAGVLSSYNEQFF,TGCGCCAGCAGCTTGGCCGGGGTTTTAAGCTCCTACAATGAGCAGTTCTTC
TRBJ2-7,-,TRBD1,TRBV6-2/TRBV6-3,CASSYGFEGAHEQYF,TGTGCCAGCAGTTACGGATTTGAGGGGGCCCACGAGCAGTACTTC
TRBJ2-3,-,TRBD2,TRBV27,CASSTSGVSDTQYF,TGTGCCAGCAGTACTAGCGGGGTCTCGGATACGCAGTATTTT
TRBJ1-1,-,-,TRBV6-2/TRBV6-3,CASSYGYRRGGTEAFF,TGTGCCAGCAGTTACGGATATCGACGGGGAGGAACTGAAGCTTTCTTT
TRBJ2-1,once,TRBD2,TRBV30,CAWRGLAGGNYNEQFF,TGTGCCTGGAGGGGACTAGCGGGAGGGAATTACAATGAGCAGTTCTTC
TRBJ2-3,-,TRBD2,TRBV20-1,CSASSGGVPRTDTQYF,TGCAGTGCTAGTAGCGGGGGGGTTCCGCGCACAGATACGCAGTATTTT
TRBJ2-3,-,-,TRBV9,CASSVRQGEDTQYF,TGTGCCAGCAGCGTACGCCAGGGTGAAGATACGCAGTATTTT
TRBJ2-2,-,TRBD2,TRBV7-2,CASSLRLAGGPAGELFF,TGTGCCAGCAGCTTACGACTAGCGGGAGGTCCCGCCGGGGAGCTGTTTTTT
TRBJ2-2,-,TRBD1,TRBV7-3,CASRGQANTGELFF,TGTGCCTCTCGGGGACAGGCGAACACCGGGGAGCTGTTTTTT
TRBJ1-2,few,-,TRBV19,CASLSPFYGYTF,TGTGCCAGCCTCTCCCCCTTCTATGGCTACACCTTC
TRBJ1-2,-,TRBD1,TRBV19,CASRTTGGGYTF,TGTGCCAGTAGGACTACAGGGGGTGGCTACACCTTC
TRBJ1-5,-,-,TRBV6-5,CASRAGNLGNQPQHF,TGTGCCAGCCGAGCAGGAAATCTGGGCAATCAGCCCCAGCATTTT
TRBJ1-5,-,-,TRBV7-3,CASSLNIHRDARQPQHF,TGTGCCAGCAGCTTAAACATCCACAGGGACGCCAGGCAGCCCCAGCATTTT
TRBJ2-7,-,TRBD1,TRBV7-9,CASSSRTGSVLGEQYF,TGTGCCAGCAGCTCTCGGACAGGGTCGGTCCTGGGTGAGCAGTACTTC
TRBJ2-7,-,TRBD1,TRBV2,CASKRTGGLQYF,TGTGCCAGCAAACGGACAGGGGGCCTGCAGTACTTC
TRBJ2-3,few,TRBD2,TRBV7-7,CASSKAGGGTDTQYF,TGTGCCAGCAGCAAAGCGGGAGGAGGCACAGATACGCAGTATTTT
TRBJ2-3,-,-,TRBV5-1,CASQGTDTQYF,TGCGCCAGCCAGGGCACAGATACGCAGTATTTT
TRBJ1-2,-,-,TRBV18,CASSPPGRSYGYTF,TGTGCCAGCTCACCACCGGGTCGGAGCTATGGCTACACCTTC
TRBJ2-2,-,TRBD1,TRBV4-3,CASSQVASGQLTGELFF,TGCGCCAGCAGCCAAGTCGCTTCGGGACAGCTGACCGGGGAGCTGTTTTTT
TRBJ1-2,once,-,TRBV9,CASSVGLGGAGNGYGYTF,TGTGCCAGCAGCGTAGGACTAGGAGGGGCAGGGAATGGGTATGGCTACACCTTC
TRBJ1-2,-,TRBD1,TRBV28,CASSVNRGHYGYTF,TGTGCCAGCAGCGTCAACAGGGGTCACTATGGCTACACCTTC
TRBJ2-1,once,TRBD1,TRBV4-2,CASSRGGPAGQGNNEQFF,TGTGCCAGCAGCCGGGGGGGACCAGCGGGACAGGGAAACAATGAGCAGTTCTTC
TRBJ2-1,-,TRBD2,TRBV3-1/TRBV3-2,CASSRLAAGNEQFF,TGTGCCAGCAGCAGACTAGCAGCCGGCAATGAGCAGTTCTTC
TRBJ2-2,-,TRBD1,TRBV11-3,CASSLRQGSRSGELFF,TGTGCCAGCAGCTTAAGACAGGGGAGTCGGTCCGGGGAGCTGTTTTTT
TRBJ1-2,-,-,TRBV12-3/TRBV12-4,CASSLGQLYGYTF,TGTGCCAGCAGTTTAGGACAGCTCTATGGCTACACCTTC
TRBJ2-7,-,-,TRBV2,CASSEARNEQYF,TGTGCCAGCAGTGAAGCGAGGAACGAGCAGTACTTC
TRBJ1-5,-,-,TRBV28,CASIETGTPNQPQHF,TGTGCCAGCATTGAAACCGGGACTCCCAATCAGCCCCAGCATTTT
TRBJ1-2,-,-,TRBV18,CASSPVGREVGGYTF,TGTGCCAGCTCACCGGTGGGCAGGGAAGTCGGAGGCTACACCTTC
TRBJ1-3,-,-,TRBV7-9,CASSPFPAGNTIYF,TGTGCCAGCAGCCCCTTTCCCGCTGGAAACACCATATATTTT